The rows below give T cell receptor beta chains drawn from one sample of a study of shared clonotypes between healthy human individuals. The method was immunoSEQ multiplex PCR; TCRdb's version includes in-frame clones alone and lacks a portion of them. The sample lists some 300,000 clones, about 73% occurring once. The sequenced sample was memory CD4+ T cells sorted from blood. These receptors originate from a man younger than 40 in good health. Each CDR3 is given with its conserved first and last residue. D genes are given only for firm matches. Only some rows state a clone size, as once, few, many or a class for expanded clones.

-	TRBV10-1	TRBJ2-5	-	TGCGCCAGCAGTGAGAACGGCGGTCGAGAGACCCAGTACTTC	CASSENGGRETQYF
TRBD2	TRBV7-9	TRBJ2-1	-	TGTGCCAGCAGGGGACTAGCGGGAGTAGGTGAGCAGTTCTTC	CASRGLAGVGEQFF
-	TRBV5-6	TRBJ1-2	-	TGTGCCAGCAGCTTTTTACTGGCAGGGGAGTCTTTTGGCTACACCTTC	CASSFLLAGESFGYTF
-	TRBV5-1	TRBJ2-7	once	TGCGCCAGCAGCTTGGTCGCAGGCCAGCACGAGCAGTACTTC	CASSLVAGQHEQYF
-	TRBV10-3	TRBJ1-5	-	TGTGCCATCAGTGAGGGGTTGGGGCCTTTAAGCAATCAGCCCCAGCATTTT	CAISEGLGPLSNQPQHF
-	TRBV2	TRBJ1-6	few	TGTGCCAGCAGTGTATCGGGTTATCAGTCACCCCTCCACTTT	CASSVSGYQSPLHF
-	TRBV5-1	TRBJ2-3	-	TGCGCCAGCAGCTTGGTTCCGGGAGTTGGCACAGATACGCAGTATTTT	CASSLVPGVGTDTQYF
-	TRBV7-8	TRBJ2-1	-	TGTGCCAGCAGCTTAGGTTGGGGGAATGAGCAGTTCTTC	CASSLGWGNEQFF
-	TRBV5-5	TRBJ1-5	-	TGTGCCAGCAGCTTGTGGCAGCCACCTAATCAGCCCCAGCATTTT	CASSLWQPPNQPQHF
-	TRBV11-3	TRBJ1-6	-	TGTGCCAGCAGCCGAGACAGTAATTCACCCCTCCACTTT	CASSRDSNSPLHF
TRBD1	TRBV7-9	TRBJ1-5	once	TGTGCCACTCAGGGACAGGGCCATCAGCCCCAGCATTTT	CATQGQGHQPQHF
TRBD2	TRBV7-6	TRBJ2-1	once	TGTGCCAGCGGGCCCGGGACTAGGGGGTACAATGAGCAGTTCTTC	CASGPGTRGYNEQFF
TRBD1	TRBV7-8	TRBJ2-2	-	TGTGCCAGCAGGGCCGGGACAGGGGGCACCGGGGAGCTGTTTTTT	CASRAGTGGTGELFF
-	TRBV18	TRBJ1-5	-	TGTGCCAGCTCACCACCGGCCGGGGAGCCCCAGCATTTT	CASSPPAGEPQHF